This TCR beta chain derives from a study of shared clonotypes between healthy human individuals. Investigators spread the genomic DNA of each subset evenly over several immunoSEQ plates. TCRdb's table, derived via immunoSEQ multiplex PCR, lists solely in-frame clones and lacks some. The sample lists about half a million clones; 79% were seen once. This clone was counted between two and nine times. The antigen is undetermined. The study's findings and limits: Clonotype sharing among donors likely depends on sequencing depth.

Sequences were obtained from PBMCs. This clonotype was sampled from a woman aged 40 to 50 in good health. Some clones in this sample may be carry-over from other donors' samples.

CDR3 bases: TGTGCCAGTAGTATAATGGGTACAGGGTACAGGCAGCCCCAGCATTTT. This sequence encodes CASSIMGTGYRQPQHF. The chain carries TRBV19 and TRBJ1-5; possible D gene TRBD1, 6 bases. The CDR3 consists of 16 residues. V was cut by 2 bases and J by 7 bases, with 18 bases left in between. Germline values: CDR1 LNHDA, CDR2 SQIVND (reference sequence).